Listed below are T cell receptor beta chains from one sample, sequenced in a study of blood T cell repertoires in COVID-19. Assay used: immunoSEQ multiplex PCR; TCRdb lists only in-frame clones, some missing. The repertoire holds 57,000 or so clones, with 88% as singletons. Material: peripheral blood. The receptors derive from a woman aged 45-60 years with active or convalescent COVID-19. Each CDR3 is given without its conserved first and last residue.

j_gene: TRBJ1-4
v_gene: TRBV9
CDR3aa: ASSAGTGVWEKLF

j_gene: TRBJ2-2
v_gene: TRBV15
CDR3aa: ATSQEGLTGELF

j_gene: TRBJ2-7
v_gene: TRBV4-1
CDR3aa: ASSQGLHNWGVPDEQY

j_gene: TRBJ2-5
v_gene: TRBV30
CDR3aa: AWSAGTGWLETQY

j_gene: TRBJ2-3
v_gene: TRBV10-3
CDR3aa: AISPGLAWTDTQY

j_gene: TRBJ2-1
v_gene: TRBV9
CDR3aa: ASSAEGGSGYNEQF

j_gene: TRBJ1-1
v_gene: TRBV4-1
CDR3aa: ASSRSWGQAGNTEAF

j_gene: TRBJ2-5
v_gene: TRBV30
CDR3aa: AWSMGPPQTQY

j_gene: TRBJ2-2
v_gene: TRBV7-6
CDR3aa: ASSPTEPSGAYRGTGELF

j_gene: TRBJ1-2
v_gene: TRBV2
CDR3aa: ASSDGSGIYGYT

j_gene: TRBJ1-2
v_gene: TRBV7-8
CDR3aa: ASSDRTGYGYT